This is a list of T cell receptor beta chains from one sample in a study of blood T cells in healthy people across ages. TCRdb passed the 5' RACE reads through MiXCR, listing each CDR3 protein once. This sample has roughly 2 million distinct CDR3 sequences, with 49% found just once. The sequenced sample was blood. All receptors come from a woman aged 40 to 50 in good health. Both conserved end residues are part of each CDR3. A D gene is named only where the DNA matches it firmly. Some rows mark clone size as missing; the rest say once, few, many or name a class of expanded clone.

TRBV7-7,TRBJ2-7,15,few,TRBD1,TGTGCTAGCAGCTTTGGGACAGGAATGACCTACGAGCAGTACTTC,CASSFGTGMTYEQYF
TRBV28,TRBJ1-2,14,.,TRBD1,TGTGCCAGCAGTTTTCGGCAGGGGGCTCATGGCTACACCTTC,CASSFRQGAHGYTF
TRBV4-1,TRBJ2-3,15,.,.,TGCGCCAGCAGCCAAGATCTCCGGGGTGCAGATACGCAGTATTTT,CASSQDLRGADTQYF
TRBV20-1,TRBJ1-1,15,.,TRBD1,TGCAGTGCTAGAGATCCCAGGACAGGGGATGTTGGGGCTTTCTTT,CSARDPRTGDVGAFF
TRBV7-2,TRBJ2-5,15,few,.,TGTGCCAGCAGCCCAGGGTTAGGGGCGGGGGAGACCCAGTACTTC,CASSPGLGAGETQYF
TRBV6-2/TRBV6-3,TRBJ1-2,13,.,.,TGTGCCAGCAGCCGGGGACACCTCTATGGCTACACCTTC,CASSRGHLYGYTF
TRBV20-1,TRBJ1-2,14,few,.,TGCAGTGCGCCCCAAAAACAGGGCGTCTATGGCTACACCTTC,CSAPQKQGVYGYTF
TRBV5-6,TRBJ2-7,15,.,TRBD2,TGTGCCAGCAGCGGAAGCGGGGGGGCGTTTACCGAGCAGTACTTC,CASSGSGGAFTEQYF
TRBV9,TRBJ2-3,17,few,TRBD1,TGTGCCAGCAGCGCAGGACAGGGATGGGACCTTTTAGACACGCAGTATTTT,CASSAGQGWDLLDTQYF
TRBV4-3,TRBJ1-6,15,few,.,TGCGCCAGCAGCCAAGATCTAAGGGGGGATTCACCCCTCCACTTT,CASSQDLRGDSPLHF
TRBV3-1,TRBJ2-1,16,.,TRBD2,TGTGCCAGCAGCCCCCTCGGGACTAGCGGGGTCAATGAGCAGTTCTTC,CASSPLGTSGVNEQFF
TRBV27,TRBJ2-7,17,once,TRBD1,TGTGCCAGCAGTTTATTAGGGTTGGGGACAGTCTCCTACGAGCAGTACTTC,CASSLLGLGTVSYEQYF
TRBV14,TRBJ2-7,15,few,TRBD2,TGTGCCAGCAGCTCCGGGACTAGCGACCTCTACGAGCAGTACTTC,CASSSGTSDLYEQYF
TRBV6-6,TRBJ2-5,13,few,.,TGTGCCAGCAGACGGGACTCGGCGTGGGAGCAGTACTTC,CASRRDSAWEQYF
TRBV6-5,TRBJ1-2,17,.,.,TGTGCCAGCAGTTACTCGGGCGGCGCCGTCATAAACTATGGCTACACCTTC,CASSYSGGAVINYGYTF
TRBV7-2,TRBJ2-3,15,few,TRBD2,TGTGCCAGCAGACGGACTAGCGCTATCACAGATACGCAGTATTTT,CASRRTSAITDTQYF
TRBV5-1,TRBJ2-5,13,.,.,TGTGCCAGCAGCTTACTGACCCAAGAGACCCAGTACTTC,CASSLLTQETQYF
TRBV2,TRBJ2-7,13,.,TRBD1,TGTGCCAGCAGAACGACAGGGTACCACGAGCAGTACTTC,CASRTTGYHEQYF
TRBV7-2,TRBJ2-5,14,few,.,TGTGCCAGCAGTCAAGGGGGTTCGTTTGAGACCCAGTACTTC,CASSQGGSFETQYF
TRBV18,TRBJ2-7,14,.,.,TGTGCCAGCTCACAGGACGTTATCTCCTACGAGCAGTACTTC,CASSQDVISYEQYF
TRBV28,TRBJ2-4,11,once,.,TGTGCCAGCAGCAAATTGGGCAGTCAGTACTTC,CASSKLGSQYF
TRBV9,TRBJ2-1,14,.,TRBD2,TGTGCCAGCAGCGTAGGTCGAGCGGGGATGGAGCAGTTCTTC,CASSVGRAGMEQFF
TRBV27,TRBJ2-5,16,.,TRBD2,TGTGCCAGCAGTTTACTGGCGGGGGAGTACCAAGAGACCCAGTACTTC,CASSLLAGEYQETQYF
TRBV4-1,TRBJ2-7,13,.,.,TGCGCCAGCAGCCAAGATACCTTCTACGAGCAGTACTTC,CASSQDTFYEQYF